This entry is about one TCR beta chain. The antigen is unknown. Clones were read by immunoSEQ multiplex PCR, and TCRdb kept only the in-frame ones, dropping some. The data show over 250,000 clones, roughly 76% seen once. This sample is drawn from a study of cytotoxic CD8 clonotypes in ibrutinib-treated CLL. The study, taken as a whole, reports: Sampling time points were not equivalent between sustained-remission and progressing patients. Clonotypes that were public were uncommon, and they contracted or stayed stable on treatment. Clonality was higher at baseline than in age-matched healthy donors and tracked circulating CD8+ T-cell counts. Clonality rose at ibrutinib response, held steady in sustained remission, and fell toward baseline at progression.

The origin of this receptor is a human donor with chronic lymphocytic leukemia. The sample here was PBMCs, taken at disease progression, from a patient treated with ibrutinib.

CDR3 sequence reads: CASSLVTGAKKETQYF. The CDR3 nucleotides read TGTGCCAGCAGCTTAGTTACGGGGGCCAAGAAAGAGACCCAGTACTTC. This chain links TRBV7-9 with TRBJ2-5, with D perhaps assigned TRBD1 or TRBD2 (6 bases each). The CDR3 sequence is 16 residues long. Germline CDR1 is SEHNR and CDR2 is FQNEAQ (reference sequence). The V gene lost 1 base and the J gene lost 3 bases, with 15 bases spanning the gap.